These T cell receptor beta chains were read from a single sample in a study of T cell responses to AZD1222 COVID-19 vaccine. Libraries were prepared by immunoSEQ multiplex PCR; TCRdb keeps only in-frame clonotypes and omits some of them. Found here are about 170,000 clones, 85% to 90% of them singletons; the top ten hold approximately 6.9%. The material was peripheral blood, obtained on day 0 of AZD1222 vaccination. The receptors derive from an adult in good health. Each CDR3 is given with its conserved first and last residue. Each record gives: V gene, CDR3 length, clone size, D gene, J gene, CDR3 protein, CDR3 DNA. D genes are given only for firm matches. Not all rows give a size; the values are once, few, many and, for expanded clones, a class.

>TRBV15|16|.|TRBD1|TRBJ2-2
CATSSKDRTNTGELFF
TGTGCCACCAGCAGCAAGGACAGGACGAACACCGGGGAGCTGTTTTTT
>TRBV15|18|.|TRBD2|TRBJ2-5
CATSRAKISGGAGSGQYF
TGTGCCACCAGCAGAGCCAAGATTAGCGGGGGGGCCGGGAGCGGCCAGTACTTC
>TRBV7-3|14|.|.|TRBJ2-3
CASSLMVTTDTQYF
TGTGCCAGCAGCTTAATGGTTACTACAGATACGCAGTATTTT
>TRBV5-1|13|.|.|TRBJ2-7
CASSELQGHEQYF
TGCGCCAGCAGCGAGCTACAGGGTCACGAGCAGTACTTC
>TRBV5-1|16|.|TRBD2|TRBJ2-1
CASSLMTSGGLDEQFF
TGCGCCAGCAGCTTGATGACTAGCGGGGGTTTGGATGAGCAGTTCTTC
>TRBV7-9|9|.|.|TRBJ1-2
CASSANDTF
TGTGCCAGCAGCGCTAATGACACCTTC
>TRBV19|13|.|.|TRBJ2-3
CASSGRLVDTQYF
TGTGCCAGTAGTGGACGACTTGTAGATACGCAGTATTTT
>TRBV3-1/TRBV3-2|15|.|.|TRBJ1-2
CASSQAALTDYGYTF
TGTGCCAGCAGCCAAGCCGCCCTGACGGACTATGGCTACACCTTC
>TRBV5-1|14|few|.|TRBJ2-5
CASSSDSAGGTQYF
TGCGCCAGCAGTTCCGACAGCGCCGGGGGGACCCAGTACTTC
>TRBV6-2/TRBV6-3|15|.|.|TRBJ1-5
CASSSALGMNQPQHF
TGTGCCAGCAGTTCCGCTCTGGGCATGAATCAGCCCCAGCATTTT
>TRBV13|12|.|.|TRBJ2-5
CASSLEAETQYF
TGTGCCAGCAGCTTAGAGGCTGAGACCCAGTACTTC
>TRBV4-2|16|.|.|TRBJ1-4
CASSPMLGSSNEKLFF
TGTGCCAGCAGCCCCATGCTGGGCAGCAGCAATGAAAAACTGTTTTTT
>TRBV19|14|.|.|TRBJ2-3
CASSLWGVTDTQYF
TGTGCCAGTAGCCTCTGGGGGGTCACAGATACGCAGTATTTT
>TRBV6-2/TRBV6-3|16|.|.|TRBJ2-7
CASSPPGWMGTYEQYF
TGTGCCAGCAGCCCCCCCGGTTGGATGGGCACCTACGAGCAGTACTTC
>TRBV7-6|15|.|.|TRBJ2-2
CASSPMSGNTGELFF
TGTGCCAGCAGCCCCATGAGCGGGAACACCGGGGAGCTGTTTTTT
>TRBV5-4|14|once|TRBD1|TRBJ1-2
CASSAGDSGYGYTF
TGTGCCAGCAGCGCGGGGGACAGCGGCTATGGCTACACCTTC
>TRBV2|18|.|TRBD1|TRBJ1-4
CASLLETGKRSADEKLFF
TGTGCCAGCCTATTAGAGACAGGGAAACGGAGTGCGGATGAAAAACTGTTTTTT
>TRBV5-1|14|.|.|TRBJ1-1
CASTPDSTNTEAFF
TGCGCCAGCACGCCGGACAGTACGAACACTGAAGCTTTCTTT
>TRBV25-1|14|once|TRBD1|TRBJ1-5
CARKDRQGHQPQHF
TGTGCCAGGAAGGACAGGCAGGGTCATCAGCCCCAGCATTTT
>TRBV27|13|.|TRBD1|TRBJ2-7
CASSWGTGHEQYF
TGTGCCAGCAGTTGGGGGACAGGCCACGAGCAGTACTTC
>TRBV5-4|15|.|.|TRBJ1-2
CASSLTLTGTNGYTF
TGTGCCAGCAGCCTTACGTTGACAGGTACGAATGGCTACACCTTC
>TRBV4-1|15|.|TRBD1|TRBJ1-1
CASKGTGRVYTEAFF
TGCGCCAGTAAAGGGACAGGTCGGGTTTACACTGAAGCTTTCTTT
>TRBV6-5|14|few|.|TRBJ1-4
CASSYSLDPEKLFF
TGTGCCAGCAGTTACTCGTTGGACCCTGAAAAACTGTTTTTT
>TRBV5-6|17|.|.|TRBJ2-3
CASSSLGYRDGTDTQYF
TGTGCCAGCAGCTCCCTCGGGTACAGGGATGGCACAGATACGCAGTATTTT
>TRBV19|15|.|TRBD2|TRBJ2-5
CASRNPGGRSETQYF
TGTGCCAGTAGGAACCCGGGGGGGCGTTCGGAGACCCAGTACTTC
>TRBV24-1|16|.|.|TRBJ2-1
CATSDRPGRRSNEQFF
TGTGCCACCAGTGATCGACCAGGGAGAAGGAGCAATGAGCAGTTCTTC
>TRBV5-5|14|.|TRBD1|TRBJ1-1
CASSPGQGGTEAFF
TGTGCCAGCAGCCCCGGACAGGGGGGGACTGAAGCTTTCTTT
>TRBV7-2|15|.|TRBD2|TRBJ2-7
CASSIIAGDIYEQYF
TGTGCCAGCAGCATAATAGCGGGGGATATCTACGAGCAGTACTTC
>TRBV7-3|18|.|.|TRBJ2-7
CASSQTGLRTQTAYEQYF
TGTGCCAGCAGCCAGACGGGTTTGCGGACACAAACGGCCTACGAGCAGTACTTC
>TRBV19|18|.|.|TRBJ1-5
CASKALFMGRGHNQPQHF
TGTGCCAGTAAGGCCTTGTTTATGGGAAGGGGTCACAATCAGCCCCAGCATTTT
>TRBV7-8|14|.|TRBD1|TRBJ1-6
CASSFKGANSPLHF
TGTGCCAGCAGCTTTAAGGGGGCAAATTCACCCCTCCACTTT
>TRBV3-1/TRBV3-2|13|.|.|TRBJ1-1
CASSHGSNTEAFF
TGTGCCAGCAGCCACGGGAGCAACACTGAAGCTTTCTTT
>TRBV5-4|15|.|.|TRBJ1-1
CASSPGGARNTEAFF
TGTGCCAGCAGCCCGGGCGGGGCGAGGAACACTGAAGCTTTCTTT
>TRBV3-1/TRBV3-2|12|.|.|TRBJ2-5
CASSQGGKVQYF
TGTGCCAGCAGCCAAGGGGGGAAGGTCCAGTACTTC
>TRBV4-1|15|.|.|TRBJ1-3
CASSQDTNSGNTIYF
TGCGCCAGCAGCCAAGATACGAACTCTGGAAACACCATATATTTT
>TRBV6-5|15|few|.|TRBJ1-6
CASSYRPEVTSPLHF
TGTGCCAGCAGTTACCGCCCCGAAGTGACTTCACCCCTCCACTTT
>TRBV6-5|12|.|.|TRBJ2-2
CASSATTGELFF
TGTGCCAGCTCCGCCACCACCGGGGAGCTGTTTTTT
>TRBV12-3/TRBV12-4|13|.|TRBD1|TRBJ2-7
CASSSGQTYEQYF
TGTGCCAGCAGTTCGGGACAGACCTACGAGCAGTACTTC
>TRBV21-1|15|.|.|TRBJ1-5
CASSNQTQGVQPQHF
TGTGCCAGCAGCAACCAGACACAGGGGGTTCAGCCCCAGCATTTT
>TRBV5-1|13|.|.|TRBJ2-1
CASSSDSYNEQFF
TGCGCCAGCAGCTCGGACAGCTACAATGAGCAGTTCTTC
>TRBV5-4|18|few|TRBD2|TRBJ2-1
CASSSGLAGVSSYNEQFF
TGTGCCAGCAGCTCCGGACTAGCGGGGGTAAGCTCCTACAATGAGCAGTTCTTC
>TRBV5-6|12|.|.|TRBJ2-1
CASSNLPSEQFF
TGTGCCAGCAGCAATTTGCCCAGCGAGCAGTTCTTC
>TRBV7-8|15|.|.|TRBJ2-1
CASSLVRGYSNEQFF
TGTGCCAGCAGCTTAGTCCGCGGGTACTCCAATGAGCAGTTCTTC
>TRBV4-1|16|.|TRBD1|TRBJ2-5
CASSQGPDREQETQYF
TGCGCCAGCAGCCAAGGCCCTGACAGGGAGCAAGAGACCCAGTACTTC
>TRBV21-1|20|.|.|TRBJ2-2
CASSTYFRDRVNANTGELFF
TGTGCCAGCAGCACTTACTTTCGTGACAGGGTCAACGCGAACACCGGGGAGCTGTTTTTT